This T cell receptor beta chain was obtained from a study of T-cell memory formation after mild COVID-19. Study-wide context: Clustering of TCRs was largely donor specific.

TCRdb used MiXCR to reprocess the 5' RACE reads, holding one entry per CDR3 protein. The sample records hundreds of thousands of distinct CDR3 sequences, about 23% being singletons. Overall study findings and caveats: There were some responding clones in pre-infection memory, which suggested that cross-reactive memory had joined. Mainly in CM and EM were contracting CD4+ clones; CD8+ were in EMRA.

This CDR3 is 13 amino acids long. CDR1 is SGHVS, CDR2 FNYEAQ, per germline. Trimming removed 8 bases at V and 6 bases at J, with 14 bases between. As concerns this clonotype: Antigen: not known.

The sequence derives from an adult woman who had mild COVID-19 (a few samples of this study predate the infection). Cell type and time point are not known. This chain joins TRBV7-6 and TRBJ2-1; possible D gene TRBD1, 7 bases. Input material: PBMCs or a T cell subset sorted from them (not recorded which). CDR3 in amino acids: CASSQGGVNEQFF. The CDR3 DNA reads TGTGCCAGCTCCCAGGGGGGTGTCAATGAGCAGTTCTTC.